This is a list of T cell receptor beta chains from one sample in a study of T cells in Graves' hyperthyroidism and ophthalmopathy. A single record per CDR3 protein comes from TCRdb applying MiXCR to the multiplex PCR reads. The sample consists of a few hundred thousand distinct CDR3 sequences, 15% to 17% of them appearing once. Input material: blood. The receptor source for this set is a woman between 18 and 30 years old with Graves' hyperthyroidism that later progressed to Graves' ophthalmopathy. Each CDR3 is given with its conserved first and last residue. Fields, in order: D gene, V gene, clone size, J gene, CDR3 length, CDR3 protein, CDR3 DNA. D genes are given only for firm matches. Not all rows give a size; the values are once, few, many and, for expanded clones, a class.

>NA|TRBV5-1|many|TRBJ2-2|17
CASSPSSGGGNTGELFF
TGCGCCAGCAGCCCCTCTTCTGGCGGAGGGAACACCGGGGAGCTGTTTTTT
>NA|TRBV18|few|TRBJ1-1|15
CASSPIGTENTEAFF
TGTGCCAGCTCACCCATAGGGACGGAGAACACTGAAGCTTTCTTT
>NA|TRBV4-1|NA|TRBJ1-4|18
CASSQDRERIMINEKLFF
TGCGCCAGCAGCCAAGATCGGGAAAGGATTATGATCAATGAAAAACTGTTTTTT
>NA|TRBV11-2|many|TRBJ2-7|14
CASSPGQWDYEQYF
TGTGCCAGCAGCCCCGGACAGTGGGACTACGAGCAGTACTTC
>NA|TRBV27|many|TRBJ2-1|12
CASSWKGDEQFF
TGTGCCAGCAGTTGGAAGGGTGATGAGCAGTTCTTC
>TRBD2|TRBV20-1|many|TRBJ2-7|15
CSAKTTSEGYYEQYF
TGCAGTGCGAAGACCACTAGCGAGGGGTACTACGAGCAGTACTTC
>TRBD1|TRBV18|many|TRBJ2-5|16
CASSPLGQGSFENQYF
TGTGCCAGCTCACCCCTGGGACAGGGAAGTTTTGAGAACCAGTACTTC
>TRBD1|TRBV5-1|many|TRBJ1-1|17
CASSLMTDQGARTEAFF
TGCGCCAGCAGCTTGATGACAGACCAGGGGGCACGGACTGAAGCTTTCTTT
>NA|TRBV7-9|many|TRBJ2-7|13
CASSLATGYEQYF
TGTGCCAGCAGCTTAGCCACGGGGTACGAGCAGTACTTC
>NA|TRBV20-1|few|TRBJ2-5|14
CSAYRVGSQETQYF
TGCAGTGCGTACAGGGTGGGGAGTCAAGAGACCCAGTACTTC
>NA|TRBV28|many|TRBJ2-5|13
CASSFSGVETQYF
TGTGCCAGCAGTTTTTCGGGAGTAGAGACCCAGTACTTC
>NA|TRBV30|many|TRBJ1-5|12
CAWNGGDQPQHF
TGTGCCTGGAATGGCGGGGACCAGCCCCAGCATTTT
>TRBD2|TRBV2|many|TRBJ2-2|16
CASTDGGYANTGELFF
TGTGCCAGCACCGACGGGGGGTATGCGAACACCGGGGAGCTGTTTTTT
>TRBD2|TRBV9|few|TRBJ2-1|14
CASSVVGRLDEQFF
TGTGCCAGCAGCGTAGTCGGGAGGTTGGATGAGCAGTTCTTC
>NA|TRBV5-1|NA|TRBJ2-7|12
CASKGPNYEQYF
TGCGCCAGCAAGGGGCCGAACTACGAGCAGTACTTC
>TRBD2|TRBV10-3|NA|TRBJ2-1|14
CATQASGSFYEQFF
TGTGCCACTCAGGCTAGCGGGAGTTTCTATGAGCAGTTCTTC
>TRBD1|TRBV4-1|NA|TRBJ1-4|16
CASSQTGTGNNEKLFF
TGCGCCAGCAGCCAAACCGGGACAGGAAATAATGAAAAACTGTTTTTT
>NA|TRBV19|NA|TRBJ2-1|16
CASSDQESSAYNEQFF
TGTGCCAGTAGTGATCAGGAGTCGTCAGCCTACAATGAGCAGTTCTTC
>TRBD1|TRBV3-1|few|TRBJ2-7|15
CASSPFSGQGWKQYF
TGTGCCAGCAGCCCATTCTCGGGACAGGGGTGGAAGCAGTACTTC
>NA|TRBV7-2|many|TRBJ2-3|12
CASARGGDTQYF
TGTGCCAGCGCTAGGGGGGGGGATACGCAGTATTTT
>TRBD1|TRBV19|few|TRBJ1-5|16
CASTGRTGEEGQPQHF
TGTGCCAGTACCGGCAGAACAGGGGAGGAAGGCCAGCCCCAGCATTTT
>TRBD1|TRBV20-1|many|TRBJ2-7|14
CSAPPGQSSYEQYF
TGCAGTGCGCCCCCGGGACAGAGCTCCTACGAGCAGTACTTC
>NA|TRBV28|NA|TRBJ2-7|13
CASISGGSYEQYF
TGTGCCAGCATTTCGGGCGGCTCCTACGAGCAGTACTTC
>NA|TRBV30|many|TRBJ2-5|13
CAWSPNLAGTQYF
TGTGCCTGGAGTCCTAACTTAGCTGGTACCCAGTACTTC
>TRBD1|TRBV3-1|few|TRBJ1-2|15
CASSQVGGQGYGYTF
TGTGCCAGCAGCCAAGTGGGGGGACAGGGCTATGGCTACACCTTC
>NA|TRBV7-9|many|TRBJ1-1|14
CASSLGSGTTEAFF
TGTGCCAGCAGCTTAGGCTCCGGGACCACTGAAGCTTTCTTT
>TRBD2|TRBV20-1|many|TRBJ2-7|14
CSASGLAYSYEQYF
TGCAGTGCTAGCGGACTAGCGTACTCCTACGAGCAGTACTTC
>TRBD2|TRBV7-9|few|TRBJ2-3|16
CASSGGPGLDTDTQYF
TGTGCCAGCAGCGGGGGACCGGGACTAGACACAGATACGCAGTATTTT
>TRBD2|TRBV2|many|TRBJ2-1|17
CASSERAGLAFRNEQFF
TGTGCCAGCAGTGAAAGGGCGGGACTAGCGTTCCGCAATGAGCAGTTCTTC
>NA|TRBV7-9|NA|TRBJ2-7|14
CASSPITLHYEQYF
TGTGCCAGCAGCCCCATTACCCTTCATTATGAGCAGTACTTC
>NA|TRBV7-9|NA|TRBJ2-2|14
CASNEGSSTGELFF
TGTGCCAGCAATGAGGGGAGTAGCACCGGGGAGCTGTTTTTT
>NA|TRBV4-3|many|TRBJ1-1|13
CASSQEVAVEAFF
TGCGCCAGCAGCCAAGAAGTTGCAGTTGAAGCTTTCTTT
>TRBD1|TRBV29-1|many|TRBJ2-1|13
CSGIQGAYNEQFF
TGCAGCGGGATACAGGGGGCCTACAATGAGCAGTTCTTC
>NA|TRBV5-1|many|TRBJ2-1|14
CASSPDRNLGEQFF
TGCGCCAGCAGCCCGGACCGAAACCTGGGTGAGCAGTTCTTC
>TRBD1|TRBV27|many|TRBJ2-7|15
CASSLGTGEAYEQYF
TGTGCCAGCAGTTTAGGGACAGGGGAGGCCTACGAGCAGTACTTC
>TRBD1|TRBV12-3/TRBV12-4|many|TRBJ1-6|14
CASSLDRENSPLHF
TGTGCCAGCAGCCTTGACAGGGAGAATTCACCCCTCCACTTT
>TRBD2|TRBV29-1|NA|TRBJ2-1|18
CSVQGVLAGGSSYNEQFF
TGCAGCGTCCAAGGAGTGCTAGCGGGAGGGAGCTCCTACAATGAGCAGTTCTTC
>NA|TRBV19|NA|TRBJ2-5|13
CASSTAGERTQYF
TGTGCCAGTAGTACGGCAGGGGAAAGGACCCAGTACTTC
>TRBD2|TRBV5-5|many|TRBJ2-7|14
CASSLTSATYEQYF
TGTGCCAGCAGCTTGACTAGCGCCACCTACGAGCAGTACTTC
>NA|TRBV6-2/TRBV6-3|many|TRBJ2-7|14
CASSYSRAPYEQYF
TGTGCCAGCAGTTACTCGAGGGCTCCCTACGAGCAGTACTTC
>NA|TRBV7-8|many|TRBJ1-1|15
CASSKGGGANTEAFF
TGTGCCAGCAGCAAGGGTGGAGGGGCGAACACTGAAGCTTTCTTT
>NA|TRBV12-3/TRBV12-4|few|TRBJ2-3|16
CASSLGGGGRVDTQYF
TGTGCCAGCAGTTTGGGGGGAGGGGGCCGGGTAGATACGCAGTATTTT
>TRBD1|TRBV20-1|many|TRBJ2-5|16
CSARDLGQGAKETQYF
TGCAGTGCTAGAGATCTAGGACAGGGGGCAAAAGAGACCCAGTACTTC
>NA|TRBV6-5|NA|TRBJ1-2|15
CASSYGVNSNYGYTF
TGTGCCAGCAGTTATGGGGTGAACTCTAACTATGGCTACACCTTC
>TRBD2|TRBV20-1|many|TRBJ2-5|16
CSARDQGLAGRETQYF
TGCAGTGCTAGAGACCAGGGACTAGCGGGAAGGGAGACCCAGTACTTC
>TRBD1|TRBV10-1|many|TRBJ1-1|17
CASSDSQGDRANTEAFF
TGCGCCAGCAGTGACTCCCAAGGGGACAGGGCGAACACTGAAGCTTTCTTT
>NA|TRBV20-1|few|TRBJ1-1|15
CSASSRGGVDTEAFF
TGCAGTGCTTCCTCCCGAGGGGGGGTGGACACTGAAGCTTTCTTT
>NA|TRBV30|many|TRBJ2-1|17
CAWSTKVQGKAFNEQFF
TGTGCCTGGAGTACCAAAGTCCAGGGGAAGGCTTTCAATGAGCAGTTCTTC
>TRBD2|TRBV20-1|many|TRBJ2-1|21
CSARTGRTGTSGRYLYNEQFF
TGCAGTGCTAGGACAGGGAGGACCGGGACTAGCGGGAGGTACCTTTACAATGAGCAGTTCTTC
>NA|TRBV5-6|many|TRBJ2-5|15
CASSLGLGAGETQYF
TGTGCCAGCAGCTTGGGGCTGGGGGCCGGGGAGACCCAGTACTTC
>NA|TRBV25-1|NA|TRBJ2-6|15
CASSDGPSGANVLTF
TGTGCCAGCAGTGATGGTCCCTCTGGGGCCAACGTCCTGACTTTC
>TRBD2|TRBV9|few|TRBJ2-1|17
CASSVEAGGATYNEQFF
TGTGCCAGCAGCGTAGAGGCGGGGGGCGCGACATACAATGAGCAGTTCTTC
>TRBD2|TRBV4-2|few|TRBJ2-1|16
CASSYLAGGSYNEQFF
TGTGCCAGCAGCTACTTAGCGGGAGGGTCCTACAATGAGCAGTTCTTC